Below, 16 T cell receptor beta chains from the same sample are listed, as sequenced in a study of T cell repertoires in cytomegalovirus infection. TCRdb reprocessed the reads with MiXCR, giving one entry per CDR3 protein. The table has roughly 500,000 distinct CDR3 sequences, roughly 46% seen once. Their antigen targets remain unknown. Here the sequenced sample was cultured PBMCs, taken from culture after CMV antigen stimulation. The receptors stem from a human donor in good health (CMV status not recorded). Some clones in this sample may be carry-over from other donors' samples.

The chain combines TRBV2 with TRBJ2-5; possible D gene TRBD1, 8 bases. From germline, CDR1 is SNHLY and CDR2 FYNNEI. V shed 1 base and J shed 5 bases, with 11 bases lying between them. This CDR3 spans 14 amino acids. CDR3 DNA: TGTGCCAGCAGTGAAGACAGGGGGGGGGAGACCCAGTACTTC. Its protein product is CASSEDRGGETQYF.

As DNA, the CDR3 is TGTGCCAGCAATGTTGGGGGGGCCACTGAAGCTTTCTTT. Its protein is CASNVGGATEAFF. V is TRBV12-3 or TRBV12-4 and J is TRBJ1-1, with D perhaps matching TRBD1 (6 bases). Trimming removed 7 bases at V and 4 bases at J, with 13 bases between. This CDR3 comprises 13 residues.

V gene TRBV6-2 or TRBV6-3 combines with J gene TRBJ2-5, with TRBD1 matching over 8 bases. The ends lost 7 bases at V and 5 bases at J; junction bases unmatched: 6. The germline CDR1 and CDR2 sequences are MNHEY and SVGEGT. The CDR3 totals 13 residues. CDR3 DNA sequence: TGTGCCAGCACCACGACAGGGGTCGAGACCCAGTACTTC. It specifies CASTTTGVETQYF.

The rearrangement uses TRBV28 and TRBJ2-1; D may be TRBD2 (6 bases). The CDR3 is 15 amino acids. Trimming cost V 6 bases and J 0 bases, with 12 bases left between them. Germline V CDR1 and CDR2: MDHEN, SYDVKM. The CDR3 DNA reads as TGTGCCAGCAGAAACGGGGGAAGCTCCTACAATGAGCAGTTCTTC. Its protein product is CASRNGGSSYNEQFF. The full variable domain, with the rest looked up from reference TRBV28 and TRBJ2-1, is DVKVTQSSRYLVKRTGEKVFLECVQDMDHENMFWYRQDPGLGLRLIYFSYDVKMKEKGDIPEGYSVSREKKERFSLILESASTNQTSMYLCASRNGGSSYNEQFFGPGTRLTVL.

This chain connects TRBV7-2 to TRBJ1-4; weak D call: TRBD1 (5 bases). The length of the CDR3 is 15 residues. Trimming pared 5 bases from V and 3 bases from J, leaving 13 bases between. In germline, CDR1 is SGHTA, CDR2 FQGNSA. CDR3 amino acids: CASSTSGTANEKLFF. CDR3 DNA sequence: TGTGCCAGCAGCACGTCCGGGACGGCTAATGAAAAACTGTTTTTT. Full variable domain (missing parts from reference TRBV7-2 and TRBJ1-4): GAGVSQSPSNKVTEKGKDVELRCDPISGHTALYWYRQSLGQGLEFLIYFQGNSAPDKSGLPSDRFSAERTGGSVSTLTIQRTQQEDSAVYLCASSTSGTANEKLFFGSGTQLSVL.

The genes are TRBV7-8 and TRBJ1-3; D ambiguous. The germline CDR1 and CDR2 sequences are SGHVS and FQNEAQ. The CDR3 loop spans 13 amino acids. Trimming cost V 7 bases and J 8 bases, with 15 bases left between them. Written as DNA, the CDR3 is TGTGCCAGCACCACGGGGTTTGAATACACCATATATTTT. As protein: CASTTGFEYTIYF. The complete variable domain, with remaining parts taken from reference TRBV7-8 and TRBJ1-3, reads GAGVSQSPRYKVAKRGQDVALRCDPISGHVSLFWYQQALGQGPEFLTYFQNEAQLDKSGLPSDRFFAERPEGSVSTLKIQRTQQEDSAVYLCASTTGFEYTIYFGEGSWLTVV.

The chain carries TRBV14 and TRBJ2-1, with 8 nucleotides matching TRBD2. CDR3 length: 15 residues. Germline CDR1 reads SGHDN; CDR2 reads FVKESK. V trimming: 1 base; J trimming: 10 bases; junction bases outside the gene matches: 9. The CDR3 nucleotides are TGTGCCAGCAGCCAAGCGACTAGCGTTTGGGGAGAGCAGTTCTTC. It specifies CASSQATSVWGEQFF.

V gene TRBV6-2 or TRBV6-3 combines with J gene TRBJ1-1; TRBD1 agrees at 8 bases. The CDR3 runs to 18 residues. V lost 6 bases, J lost 6 bases, and 21 bases stayed unmatched. Germline loops: CDR1 MNHEY, CDR2 SVGEGT. In nucleotides, the CDR3 is TGTGCCAGCAGAAAAAACCCGGGACAGGTGCCCCTTGTCGCTGAAGCTTTCTTT. As protein: CASRKNPGQVPLVAEAFF.

The table lists this clonotype with a count of one. The chain employs TRBV6-1 and TRBJ1-2; D call uncertain. CDR1 is MNHNS and CDR2 is SASEGT in the germline V gene. Between the trimmed V and J ends, which lost 0 bases and 4 bases, there was a span of 9 bases. This CDR3 has 14 residues. CDR3 nucleotides: TGTGCCAGCAGTGAAGCCCCGGGGTCCTATGGCTACACCTTC. As protein: CASSEAPGSYGYTF.

This clonotype showed up just a few times. This rearrangement joins TRBV27 to TRBJ1-4, with 8 bases lining up with TRBD1. This CDR3 is 17 amino acids long. Losses at the gene ends were 5 bases for V and 0 bases for J; bases not matched to a gene: 8. Per germline, CDR1 MNHEY and CDR2 SMNVEV (reference sequence). DNA for the CDR3: TGTGCCAGCAGTGTGGGGACAGGACTTGCAACTAATGAAAAACTGTTTTTT. Its protein is CASSVGTGLATNEKLFF. The variable domain in full, completed from reference TRBV27 and TRBJ1-4, reads EAQVTQNPRYLITVTGKKLTVTCSQNMNHEYMSWYRQDPGLGLRQIYYSMNVEVTDKGDVPEGYKVSRKEKRNFPLILESPSPNQTSLYFCASSVGTGLATNEKLFFGSGTQLSVL.

The chain employs TRBV7-6 and TRBJ2-1; TRBD2 matches at 8 bases. The CDR3 is made up of 16 amino acids. After removal of 5 bases from V and 1 base from J, the junction contained 7 bases not matched to a gene. Per germline, CDR1 SGHVS and CDR2 FNYEAQ. The CDR3 nucleotides read TGTGCCAGCAGCGCAACCGGGACTAGGTCCTACAATGAGCAGTTCTTC. The encoded protein is CASSATGTRSYNEQFF.

The sample holds many counts of this clonotype. The V and J genes are TRBV11-2 and TRBJ2-5, with 7 bases that match TRBD2. Germline values: CDR1 SGHAT, CDR2 FQNNGV. The CDR3 is 15 amino acids. The trim removed 1 base at V and 2 bases at J, leaving 4 bases unmatched. The CDR3 is CASSLVGAGQETQYF. DNA of the CDR3: TGTGCCAGCAGCTTAGTAGGAGCGGGGCAAGAGACCCAGTACTTC.

The rearrangement joins TRBV7-2 to TRBJ1-2; D may be TRBD1 (5 bases). In germline, CDR1 is SGHTA, CDR2 FQGNSA. Trimming took off 1 base at V and 8 bases at J, with 11 bases between the two ends. This CDR3 region has 13 residues. CDR3 bases: TGTGCCAGCAGCTTAGTTAAAGGGGAGGGCTACACCTTC. Its protein product is CASSLVKGEGYTF.

V gene TRBV28 combines with J gene TRBJ2-4; D remains ambiguous. The CDR3 covers 14 residues. Trimming took off 8 bases at V and 3 bases at J, with 14 bases between the two ends. Germline V gene data show CDR1 as MDHEN and CDR2 as SYDVKM. The CDR3 DNA follows: TGTGCCAGCGGGTTTTCCTTGAGCAAAAACATTCAGTACTTC. Its translation is CASGFSLSKNIQYF.

In DNA form, the CDR3 reads TGCAGTGTTAGGGCAGGGGGGTTCTACGAGCAGTACTTC. It translates to CSVRAGGFYEQYF. The chain couples TRBV20-1 to TRBJ2-7; TRBD1 might be the D (7 bases). CDR3 length: 13 amino acids. The germline CDR1 and CDR2 sequences are DFQATT and SNEGSKA (reference sequence). V shed 7 bases and J shed 3 bases, with 16 bases lying between them.

This clonotype has only a few counts. The chain couples TRBV7-2 to TRBJ1-5; D is unresolved. The CDR3 extends over 15 amino acids. The germline V gene has CDR1 SGHTA and CDR2 FQGNSA. Trimming pared 3 bases from V and 0 bases from J, leaving 9 bases between. The CDR3 is CASSFSGDSNQPQHF. DNA of the CDR3: TGTGCCAGCAGCTTTAGTGGGGATAGCAATCAGCCCCAGCATTTT. Full variable domain (rest looked up from reference TRBV7-2 and TRBJ1-5): GAGVSQSPSNKVTEKGKDVELRCDPISGHTALYWYRQSLGQGLEFLIYFQGNSAPDKSGLPSDRFSAERTGGSVSTLTIQRTQQEDSAVYLCASSFSGDSNQPQHFGDGTRLSIL.